One T cell receptor beta chain is described in this entry. Other DNA sequences from this sample encode an identical CDR3 as well. This specimen belongs to a study of blood T cell repertoires in COVID-19. Overall study: The study drew acute and convalescent COVID-19 samples from the United States, Italy and Spain. From T cells, B-cell-depleted T cells, or PBMCs came the material, which was cDNA or gDNA.

Study members were between roughly 18 and 89 years old and lived in 24 US regions. Grouping used clinical history reported by participants in a survey and questionnaire. Produced via immunoSEQ multiplex PCR; TCRdb's table is partial and in-frame only. The sample shows roughly 250,000 clones, around 88% of them seen only once. The TCR comes from a woman aged 40 to 50 with acute COVID-19. The specimen was PBMCs or T cells enriched from blood (not recorded which).

This CDR3 reads CAWARGSGNTIYF. The DNA for the CDR3 is TGTGCCTGGGCCAGGGGCTCTGGAAACACCATATATTTT. The J gene is TRBJ1-3, the V gene TRBV30; tentatively, D is TRBD1 (6 bases). CDR3 length: 13 amino acids. The germline V gene encodes CDR1 GTSNPN and CDR2 SVGIG (reference sequence). The V end was cut by 5 bases, the J end by 0 bases, with 8 bases between. Complete variable domain (other parts from reference TRBV30 and TRBJ1-3): SQTIHQWPATLVQPVGSPLSLECTVEGTSNPNLYWYRQAAGRGLQLLFYSVGIGQISSEVPQNLSASRPQDRQFILSSKKLLLSDSGFYLCAWARGSGNTIYFGEGSWLTVV.